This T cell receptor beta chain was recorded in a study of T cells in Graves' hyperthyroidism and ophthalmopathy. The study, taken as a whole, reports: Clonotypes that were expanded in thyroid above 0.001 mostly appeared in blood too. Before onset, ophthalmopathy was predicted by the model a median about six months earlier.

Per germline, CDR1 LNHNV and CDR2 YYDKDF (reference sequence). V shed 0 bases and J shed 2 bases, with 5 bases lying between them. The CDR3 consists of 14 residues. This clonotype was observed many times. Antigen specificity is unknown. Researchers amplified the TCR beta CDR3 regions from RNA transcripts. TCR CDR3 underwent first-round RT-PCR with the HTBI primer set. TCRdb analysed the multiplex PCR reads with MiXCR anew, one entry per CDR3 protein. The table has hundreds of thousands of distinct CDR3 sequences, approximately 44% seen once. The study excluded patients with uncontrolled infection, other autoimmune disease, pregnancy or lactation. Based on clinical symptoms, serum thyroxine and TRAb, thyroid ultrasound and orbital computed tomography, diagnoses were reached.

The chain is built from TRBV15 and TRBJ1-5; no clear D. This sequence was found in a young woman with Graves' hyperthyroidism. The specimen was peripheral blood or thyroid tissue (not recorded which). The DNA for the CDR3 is TGTGCCACCAGCAGAGACAGAGGCAATCAGCCCCAGCATTTT. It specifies CATSRDRGNQPQHF.